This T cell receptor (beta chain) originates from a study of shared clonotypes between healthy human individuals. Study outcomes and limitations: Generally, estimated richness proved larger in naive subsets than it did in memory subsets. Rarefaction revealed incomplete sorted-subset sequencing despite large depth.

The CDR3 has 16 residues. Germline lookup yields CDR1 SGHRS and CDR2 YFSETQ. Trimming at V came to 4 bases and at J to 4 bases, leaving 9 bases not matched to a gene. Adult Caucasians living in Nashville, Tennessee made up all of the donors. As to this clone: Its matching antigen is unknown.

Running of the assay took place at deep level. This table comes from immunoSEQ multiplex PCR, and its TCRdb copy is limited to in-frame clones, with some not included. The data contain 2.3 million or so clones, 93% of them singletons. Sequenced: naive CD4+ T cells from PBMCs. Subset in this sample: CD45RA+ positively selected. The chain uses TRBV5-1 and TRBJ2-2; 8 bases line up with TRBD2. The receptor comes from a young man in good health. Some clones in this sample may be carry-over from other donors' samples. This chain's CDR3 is CASSTQAGVGTGELFF. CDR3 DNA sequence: TGCGCCAGCAGCACGCAAGCGGGAGTTGGCACCGGGGAGCTGTTTTTT.